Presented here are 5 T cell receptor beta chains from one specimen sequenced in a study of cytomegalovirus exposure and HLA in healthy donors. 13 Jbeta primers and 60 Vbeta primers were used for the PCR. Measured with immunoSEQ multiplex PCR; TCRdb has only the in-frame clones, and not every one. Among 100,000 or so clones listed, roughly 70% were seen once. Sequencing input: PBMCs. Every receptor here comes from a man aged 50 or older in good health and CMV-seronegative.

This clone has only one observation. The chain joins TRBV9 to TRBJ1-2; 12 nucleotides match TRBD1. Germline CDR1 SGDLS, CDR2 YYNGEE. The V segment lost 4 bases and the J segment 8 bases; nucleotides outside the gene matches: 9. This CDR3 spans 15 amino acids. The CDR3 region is CASSPTGTGGGGYTF. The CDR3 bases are TGTGCCAGCAGCCCCACGGGGACAGGGGGCGGAGGCTACACCTTC.

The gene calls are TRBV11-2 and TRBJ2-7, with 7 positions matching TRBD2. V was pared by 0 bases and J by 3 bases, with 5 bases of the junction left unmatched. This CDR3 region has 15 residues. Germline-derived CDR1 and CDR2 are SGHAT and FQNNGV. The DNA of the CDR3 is TGTGCCAGCAGCTTAGATGGGGAGGGCGACTACGAGCAGTACTTC. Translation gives CASSLDGEGDYEQYF.

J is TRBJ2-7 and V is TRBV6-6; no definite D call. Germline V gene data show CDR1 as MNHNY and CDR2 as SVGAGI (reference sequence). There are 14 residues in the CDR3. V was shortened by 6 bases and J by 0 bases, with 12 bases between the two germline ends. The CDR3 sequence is CASSYSWSSYEQYF. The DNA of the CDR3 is TGTGCCAGCAGCTACAGCTGGAGCTCCTACGAGCAGTACTTC.

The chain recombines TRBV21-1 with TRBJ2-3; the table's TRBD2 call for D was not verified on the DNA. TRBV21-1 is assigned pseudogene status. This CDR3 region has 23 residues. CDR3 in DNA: TGTGCCAGCAGCAAGTTTGGTCACAAGGTAAAGTCAAAACTAGGGAAGGGCACAGATACGCAGTATTTT. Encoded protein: CASSKFGHKVKSKLGKGTDTQYF.

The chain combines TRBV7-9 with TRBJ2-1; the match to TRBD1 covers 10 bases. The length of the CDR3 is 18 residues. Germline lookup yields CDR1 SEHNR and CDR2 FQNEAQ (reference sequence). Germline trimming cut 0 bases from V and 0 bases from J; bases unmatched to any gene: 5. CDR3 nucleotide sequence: TGTGCCAGCAGCTTAGCGCAGAGGACAGGGGGCTCCTACAATGAGCAGTTCTTC. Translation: CASSLAQRTGGSYNEQFF.